This T cell receptor (beta chain) originates from a study of T cells after yellow fever vaccination. Study results and caveats: Overlap between CD4 and CD8 compartments was detected for a small share of clonotypes. Clones from primary vaccination mostly reappeared after the booster (96% CD4, around 90% CD8).

Concerning this clonotype: Its antigen is undetermined.

In germline, CDR1 is MNHNY, CDR2 SVGAGI (reference sequence). V shed 0 bases and J 1 base; nucleotides not matched to a gene: 5. This CDR3 region has 17 residues. TCR cDNA, made by 5'RACE template switching, carried an added universal primer site and UMIs. TCRdb called the 5' RACE reads again in MiXCR, with one record for every CDR3 protein. The table shows 400,000 to 450,000 distinct CDR3 sequences, with roughly a sixth occurring only once. The receptor's source is a man aged 18 to 30 who received the YFV17D yellow fever vaccine. The chain carries TRBV6-6 and TRBJ2-2; 7 nucleotides line up with TRBD2. Specimen: PBMCs, collected before the yellow fever booster vaccination. The CDR3 DNA reads TGTGCCAGCAGTTACTCAGGCCGCGGGGGGAACACCGGGGAGCTGTTTTTT. Residues: CASSYSGRGGNTGELFF.